This entry lists 22 T cell receptor beta chains sequenced from one sample in a study of T cell clonotyping in hematopoietic cell transplantation. Assay: immunoSEQ multiplex PCR; the TCRdb copy retains only in-frame clones and omits some. The sample records approximately 5,900 clones, about three quarters being singletons. This specimen was PBMCs, taken 100 days after allogeneic stem cell transplant. These receptors were obtained from a female patient between 30 and 45 years old who had an allogeneic stem cell transplant, so the T cells may come from the graft donor. Some clones in this sample may be carry-over from other donors' samples.

The chain links TRBV30 to TRBJ2-3, with a tentative D call TRBD2 (5 bases). Between the trimmed V and J ends, which lost 0 bases and 4 bases, there was a span of 14 bases. From germline, CDR1 is GTSNPN and CDR2 SVGIG (reference sequence). The CDR3 runs to 15 residues. CDR3 nucleotide sequence: TGTGCCTGGAGTGTACCCTATCTCGGGGCAGATACGCAGTATTTT. It codes for CAWSVPYLGADTQYF. Supplemented by reference TRBV30 and TRBJ2-3, the full variable domain reads SQTIHQWPATLVQPVGSPLSLECTVEGTSNPNLYWYRQAAGRGLQLLFYSVGIGQISSEVPQNLSASRPQDRQFILSSKKLLLSDSGFYLCAWSVPYLGADTQYFGPGTRLTVL.

The rearrangement links TRBV30 to TRBJ1-6, with 9 bases matching TRBD1. There are 14 residues in the CDR3. Looked up from germline, CDR1 is GTSNPN and CDR2 is SVGIG (reference sequence). Trimming at V came to 2 bases and at J to 9 bases, leaving 5 bases not matched to a gene. CDR3 amino acids: CAWSRSQGASPLHF. The CDR3, as DNA: TGTGCCTGGAGTCGTTCACAGGGGGCTTCACCCCTCCACTTT. The full variable domain, completed using reference TRBV30 and TRBJ1-6, is SQTIHQWPATLVQPVGSPLSLECTVEGTSNPNLYWYRQAAGRGLQLLFYSVGIGQISSEVPQNLSASRPQDRQFILSSKKLLLSDSGFYLCAWSRSQGASPLHFGNGTRLTVT.

This clone has just one count. V gene TRBV30 combines with J gene TRBJ2-7, with D uncertain. The CDR3 sequence is 18 residues long. Germline V gives CDR1 GTSNPN, CDR2 SVGIG (reference sequence). The germline V and J ends were trimmed by 5 bases and 5 bases, with 31 bases remaining between them. The CDR3 region is CAWQTSRWAGQSKDEQYF. DNA for the CDR3: TGTGCCTGGCAAACTTCAAGGTGGGCAGGTCAAAGTAAGGACGAGCAGTACTTC.

The chain is built from TRBV2 and TRBJ1-1, with D perhaps TRBD1 (5 bases). Deletions cut 5 bases from V and 5 bases from J, with 21 bases between. CDR1 is SNHLY and CDR2 is FYNNEI in the germline V gene. The CDR3 extends over 16 amino acids. The CDR3 reads CASSQGAATTRTEAFF. As DNA, the CDR3 is TGTGCCAGCAGTCAAGGGGCGGCTACCACGAGGACTGAAGCTTTCTTT. Based on the CDR3 plus reference TRBV2 and TRBJ1-1, the full variable domain is EPEVTQTPSHQVTQMGQEVILRCVPISNHLYFYWYRQILGQKVEFLVSFYNNEISEKSEIFDDQFSVERPDGSNFTLKIRSTKLEDSAMYFCASSQGAATTRTEAFFGQGTRLTVV.

The genes are TRBV5-1 and TRBJ2-5; D is perhaps TRBD1 (5 bases). Germline V CDR1 and CDR2: SGHRS, YFSETQ. The CDR3 runs to 11 residues. V lost 7 bases and J 5 bases, leaving 9 bases between the germline ends. The CDR3 region is CASGAGETQYF. As DNA, the CDR3 is TGCGCCAGCGGGGCCGGCGAGACCCAGTACTTC.

CDR3 residues: CAWSVGSNNEQFF. CDR3 DNA: TGTGCCTGGAGTGTCGGCTCTAACAATGAGCAGTTCTTC. The chain combines TRBV30 with TRBJ2-1, with D uncertain. The CDR3 contains 13 residues. Germline values: CDR1 GTSNPN, CDR2 SVGIG (reference sequence). The V end was cut by 0 bases, the J end by 5 bases, with 8 bases between.

This clone has a handful of counts. V gene TRBV30 combines with J gene TRBJ2-3, with a possible D match to TRBD1 (5 bases). V was shortened by 4 bases and J by 0 bases, with 11 bases between the two germline ends. CDR3 length: 14 amino acids. In germline, CDR1 is GTSNPN, CDR2 SVGIG (reference sequence). The DNA of the CDR3 is TGTGCCTGGACCTCAGACAGTAGCACAGATACGCAGTATTTT. Translated, it gives CAWTSDSSTDTQYF.

The rearrangement links TRBV6-6 to TRBJ1-1; 8 positions match TRBD1. The germline CDR1 and CDR2 sequences are MNHNY and SVGAGI (reference sequence). Trimming at V came to 2 bases and at J to 2 bases, leaving 1 base not matched to a gene. This CDR3 region has 14 residues. The CDR3 loop is CASSYGQGNTEAFF. The CDR3 DNA sequence: TGTGCCAGCAGTTACGGACAGGGCAACACTGAAGCTTTCTTT.

The chain recombines TRBV7-2 with TRBJ2-5; the D is unclear. Trimming cost V 5 bases and J 8 bases, with 12 bases left between them. Germline CDR1 is SGHTA and CDR2 is FQGNSA. The CDR3 has 12 residues. The chain's CDR3 is CASSVSPVTQYF. CDR3 sequence (DNA): TGTGCCAGCAGCGTTAGCCCAGTAACCCAGTACTTC.

The V and J genes are TRBV5-1 and TRBJ1-3, with no clear D. Trimming shortened V by 0 bases and J by 0 bases, and 10 bases separated the two germline ends. The germline gives CDR1 SGHRS, CDR2 YFSETQ. The CDR3 covers 16 residues. CDR3 in amino acids: CASSLVPGNSGNTIYF. In DNA form, the CDR3 reads TGCGCCAGCAGCTTGGTGCCGGGGAACTCTGGAAACACCATATATTTT.

The V call is TRBV6-5, the J call TRBJ2-7, with 9 bases matching TRBD2. Germline loops: CDR1 MNHEY, CDR2 SVGAGI. Unmatched junction bases numbered 7, after V lost 2 bases and J lost 5 bases. CDR3 length equals 15 residues. DNA for the CDR3: TGTGCCAGCAGTTACGGTGCGGGGGGGCGTGACGAGCAGTACTTC. Translation gives CASSYGAGGRDEQYF.

There are a few counts of this clone. The J gene is TRBJ1-2, the V gene TRBV5-6; 8 positions agree with TRBD1. The length of the CDR3 is 14 residues. The J segment lost 5 bases and the V segment lost 0 bases, leaving 3 bases of the junction unmatched. Germline lookup yields CDR1 SGHDT and CDR2 YYEEEE. CDR3 sequence reads: CASSLGQGIYGYTF. The CDR3 DNA reads TGTGCCAGCAGCTTGGGACAGGGGATTTATGGCTACACCTTC.

As to this clone: This sample also contains other DNA sequences that code for the same CDR3. The rearrangement links TRBV5-1 to TRBJ2-1, with 7 positions matching TRBD2. CDR3 size: 15 residues. Trimming at V came to 1 base and at J to 2 bases, leaving 3 bases not matched to a gene. Germline values: CDR1 SGHRS, CDR2 YFSETQ. CDR3 in DNA: TGCGCCAGCAGCTTGTCCAGCGGGGCCTACAATGAGCAGTTCTTC. Protein sequence: CASSLSSGAYNEQFF.

The CDR3 is CASSANRGNEQFF. The DNA of the CDR3 is TGTGCCAGCAGCGCAAACAGGGGAAATGAGCAGTTCTTC. The V gene is TRBV9, the J gene TRBJ2-1, with 7 bases that match TRBD1. CDR1 is SGDLS and CDR2 is YYNGEE in the germline V gene. The CDR3 extends over 13 amino acids. With V trimmed by 3 bases and J by 7 bases, 4 bases remained unmatched.

The chain combines TRBV4-2 with TRBJ2-5, with TRBD2 matching 9 bases. This CDR3 spans 16 amino acids. The germline gives CDR1 LGHNA, CDR2 YNFKEQ. J was trimmed by 4 bases and V by 0 bases; bases with no gene match: 6. The CDR3 is CASSQEGGGARETQYF. In DNA form, the CDR3 reads TGTGCCAGCAGCCAAGAAGGCGGGGGGGCGAGAGAGACCCAGTACTTC.

The V gene is TRBV7-2, the J gene TRBJ1-6; D is undetermined. CDR1 SGHTA and CDR2 FQGNSA come from the germline V gene. V lost 3 bases, J lost 7 bases, and 13 bases lay in between. This CDR3 spans 15 amino acids. CDR3 nucleotide sequence: TGTGCCAGCAGCTTGGTTTCTCTTAGCAATTCACCCCTCCACTTT. Its protein product is CASSLVSLSNSPLHF.

V gene TRBV5-8 combines with J gene TRBJ2-2, with a tentative D call TRBD1 (5 bases). CDR3 length equals 15 residues. Trimming took 0 bases from V and 0 from J, leaving 6 bases between them. CDR1 is SGHTS and CDR2 is YDEGEE in the germline V gene. CDR3: CASSLDRTNTGELFF. DNA of the CDR3: TGTGCCAGCAGCTTGGACAGGACGAACACCGGGGAGCTGTTTTTT.

V usage is TRBV7-2 and J usage is TRBJ2-2; 10 nucleotides line up with TRBD1. This CDR3 region has 16 residues. Germline CDR1 and CDR2: SGHTA and FQGNSA. V lost 11 bases and J lost 5; bases outside the gene matches: 14. The CDR3 loop reads CAGRRLGTGATGELFF. The CDR3 DNA reads TGTGCCGGCCGTCGACTAGGGACAGGGGCGACCGGGGAGCTGTTTTTT.

This clone has a handful of counts. The chain is built from TRBV7-9 and TRBJ2-7, with D tentatively TRBD1 (5 bases). Per the germline V gene, CDR1 is SEHNR and CDR2 is FQNEAQ (reference sequence). The CDR3 totals 13 residues. Trimming shortened V by 5 bases and J by 4 bases, and 12 bases separated the two germline ends. The CDR3 DNA reads TGTGCCAGCAGCCCGACAGATTTTTACGAGCAGTACTTC. Its translation: CASSPTDFYEQYF. Variable domain in full (rest from reference TRBV7-9 and TRBJ2-7): DTGVSQNPRHKITKRGQNVTFRCDPISEHNRLYWYRQTLGQGPEFLTYFQNEAQLEKSRLLSDRFSAERPKGSFSTLEIQRTEQGDSAMYLCASSPTDFYEQYFGPGTRLTVT.

The genes are TRBV5-1 and TRBJ1-1; possible D gene TRBD1, 5 bases. CDR1 and CDR2 (germline): SGHRS, YFSETQ. This CDR3 spans 14 amino acids. V was pared by 2 bases and J by 3 bases, with 11 bases between. CDR3 nucleotide sequence: TGCGCCAGCAGCTTTAGCTCAGGGTACACTGAAGCTTTCTTT. It encodes CASSFSSGYTEAFF.

This chain uses TRBV6-5 with TRBJ2-7; no reliable D call. V was pared by 5 bases and J by 5 bases, with 16 bases between. This CDR3 has 14 amino acids. CDR1 and CDR2 (germline): MNHEY, SVGAGI. CDR3 nucleotide sequence: TGTGCCAGCAGTCCTTTCCTAAAAGGCGACGAGCAGTACTTC. It yields the protein CASSPFLKGDEQYF.

The chain links TRBV2 to TRBJ2-5, with 7 bases that match TRBD1. V lost 0 bases to trimming and J lost 4 bases; unmatched junction nucleotides: 8. The germline V gene encodes CDR1 SNHLY and CDR2 FYNNEI. The CDR3 has 16 residues. The CDR3 region is CASSEALGQALETQYF. The CDR3 DNA reads TGTGCCAGCAGTGAAGCGCTTGGACAGGCCCTAGAGACCCAGTACTTC. Full variable domain (rest looked up from reference TRBV2 and TRBJ2-5): EPEVTQTPSHQVTQMGQEVILRCVPISNHLYFYWYRQILGQKVEFLVSFYNNEISEKSEIFDDQFSVERPDGSNFTLKIRSTKLEDSAMYFCASSEALGQALETQYFGPGTRLLVL.